The 13 T cell receptor beta chains in this list originate from one sample, sequenced in a study of memory CD4+ T cells and cytomegalovirus serostatus. The sort gate was single viable CD3+CD4+CD8-CD45RO+ cells for memory CD4+ T cells. TCRdb's table, derived via immunoSEQ multiplex PCR, lists solely in-frame clones and lacks some. Of approximately 46,000 clones listed, 75% to 85% are singletons. Sequencing was carried out using memory CD4+ T cells from blood. These receptors were taken from an adult in good health and CMV-seronegative.

The rearrangement links TRBV27 to TRBJ1-1; D may be TRBD1 (6 bases). Germline CDR1 is MNHEY and CDR2 is SMNVEV (reference sequence). The CDR3 covers 17 residues. V lost 6 bases and J 8 bases, leaving 28 bases between the germline ends. The DNA for the CDR3 is TGTGCCAGCAGGGTGAGGGGCCAGGGGACCACCCTATCCGAAGCTTTCTTT. As protein: CASRVRGQGTTLSEAFF.

This clone has just one count. V is TRBV25-1 and J is TRBJ1-1; D is ambiguous. The germline V gene encodes CDR1 MGHDK and CDR2 SYGVNS. The V and J ends lost 6 bases and 3 bases respectively, with 5 bases between them. CDR3 length: 11 amino acids. CDR3 coding DNA: TGTGCCAGCAGCACCGACACTGAAGCTTTCTTT. This translates into CASSTDTEAFF.

This clone showed up just a few times. This chain joins TRBV18 and TRBJ1-1; D is unresolved. Germline-derived CDR1 and CDR2 are KGHSH and LQKENI. The CDR3 runs 13 residues. Trimming cost V 1 base and J 1 base, with 4 bases left between them. The CDR3 loop is CASSPLSNTEAFF. Written as DNA, the CDR3 is TGTGCCAGCTCACCACTGTCGAACACTGAAGCTTTCTTT.

The gene calls are TRBV7-2 and TRBJ2-3; the match to TRBD2 covers 7 bases. V lost 6 bases, J lost 5 bases, and 2 bases stayed unmatched. Per the germline V gene, CDR1 is SGHTA and CDR2 is FQGNSA. There are 12 residues in the CDR3. The CDR3 region is CASRSSGDTQYF. CDR3 bases: TGTGCCAGCAGGTCTAGCGGAGATACGCAGTATTTT.

This clone has only one observation. The chain is built from TRBV5-6 and TRBJ1-4, with TRBD1 matching 9 bases. Germline loops: CDR1 SGHDT, CDR2 YYEEEE. The CDR3 length is 16 residues. J was trimmed by 6 bases and V by 3 bases; bases with no gene match: 9. For the CDR3, the DNA is TGTGCCAGCAGCTCCGGTGGTGGGACAGGGTATGAAAAACTGTTTTTT. Encoded protein: CASSSGGGTGYEKLFF. Based on the CDR3 plus reference TRBV5-6 and TRBJ1-4, the full variable domain is DAGVTQSPTHLIKTRGQQVTLRCSPKSGHDTVSWYQQALGQGPQFIFQYYEEEERQRGNFPDRFSGHQFPNYSSELNVNALLLGDSALYLCASSSGGGTGYEKLFFGSGTQLSVL.

The chain links TRBV7-8 to TRBJ1-2; no clear D. V shed 5 bases and J shed 2 bases, with 12 bases lying between them. CDR3 length: 14 residues. Germline lookup yields CDR1 SGHVS and CDR2 FQNEAQ. As DNA, the CDR3 is TGTGCCAGCAGCCCCTTTCAGATCAACTATGGCTACACCTTC. This gives the protein CASSPFQINYGYTF.

This clone was seen once. The chain couples TRBV11-2 to TRBJ2-2; no reliable D call. V was clipped by 3 bases and J by 0 bases, with 8 bases between them. CDR1 and CDR2 from the germline V gene are SGHAT and FQNNGV. CDR3 length: 15 amino acids. The CDR3 loop is CASSLGSANTGELFF. DNA for the CDR3: TGTGCCAGCAGCTTGGGATCGGCGAACACCGGGGAGCTGTTTTTT.

The chain employs TRBV4-1 and TRBJ2-4; no firm D call. Deletions cut 2 bases from V and 5 bases from J, with 16 bases between. The CDR3 spans 16 residues. Per the germline V gene, CDR1 is MGHRA and CDR2 is YSYEKL. CDR3 bases: TGCGCCAGCAGCCAACGACTTCTGACAAGGGAAAACATTCAGTACTTC. Protein sequence: CASSQRLLTRENIQYF.

The rearrangement uses TRBV5-6 and TRBJ1-1; no firm D call. Trimming cost V 0 bases and J 10 bases, with 16 bases left between them. The CDR3 spans 14 residues. Germline CDR1 is SGHDT and CDR2 is YYEEEE. The CDR3 spells CASSLGSTGAGAFF. In DNA, the CDR3 is TGTGCCAGCAGCTTGGGGTCGACGGGCGCGGGAGCTTTCTTT.

CDR3 nucleotide sequence: TGTGCCAGCAGCGTAGGGACAGGGGGCGGCTATGGCTACACCTTC. Translating it yields CASSVGTGGGYGYTF. The V and J genes are TRBV9 and TRBJ1-2; 11 nucleotides line up with TRBD1. Looked up from germline, CDR1 is SGDLS and CDR2 is YYNGEE. The V gene end was trimmed by 0 bases and the J gene end by 4 bases; junction bases not matched to a gene: 2. The CDR3 sequence is 15 residues long.

This sequence joins TRBV5-1 and TRBJ1-5; no definite D call. Germline V lookup: CDR1 SGHRS, CDR2 YFSETQ. Trimming pared 2 bases from V and 2 bases from J, leaving 5 bases between. This CDR3 contains 13 residues. CDR3 in amino acids: CASSFGGNQPQHF. In nucleotides, the CDR3 is TGCGCCAGCAGCTTCGGGGGCAATCAGCCCCAGCATTTT.

This rearrangement joins TRBV11-3 to TRBJ1-1; TRBD1 aligns across 7 bases. V gave up 6 bases and J gave up 7 bases; unmatched junction bases: 8. The length of the CDR3 is 13 residues. Germline CDR1 is SGHNT and CDR2 is YENEEA. The CDR3 DNA sequence: TGTGCCAGCAGTTCGGGACAGAATCTTGAAGCTTTCTTT. It encodes CASSSGQNLEAFF.

The chain uses TRBV5-6 and TRBJ2-1; D is possibly TRBD2 (6 bases). CDR1 is SGHDT and CDR2 is YYEEEE in the germline V gene. This CDR3 has 13 residues. Trimming stripped 3 bases from V and 4 bases from J, with 8 bases between. The CDR3 region is CASSYGGYNEQFF. CDR3 coding DNA: TGTGCCAGCAGCTACGGGGGATACAATGAGCAGTTCTTC.